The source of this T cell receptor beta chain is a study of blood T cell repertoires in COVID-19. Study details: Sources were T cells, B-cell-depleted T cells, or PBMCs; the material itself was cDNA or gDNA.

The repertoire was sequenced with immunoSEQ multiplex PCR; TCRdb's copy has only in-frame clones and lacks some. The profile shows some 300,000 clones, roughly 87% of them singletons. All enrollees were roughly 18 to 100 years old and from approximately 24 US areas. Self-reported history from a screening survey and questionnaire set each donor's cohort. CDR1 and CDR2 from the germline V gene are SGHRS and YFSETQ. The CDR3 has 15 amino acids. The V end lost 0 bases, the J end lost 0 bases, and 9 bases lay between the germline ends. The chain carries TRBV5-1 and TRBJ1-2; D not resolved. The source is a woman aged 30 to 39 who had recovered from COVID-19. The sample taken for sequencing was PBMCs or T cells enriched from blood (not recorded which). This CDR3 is CASSLGGIANYGYTF. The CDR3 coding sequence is TGCGCCAGCAGCTTGGGAGGGATAGCTAACTATGGCTACACCTTC.